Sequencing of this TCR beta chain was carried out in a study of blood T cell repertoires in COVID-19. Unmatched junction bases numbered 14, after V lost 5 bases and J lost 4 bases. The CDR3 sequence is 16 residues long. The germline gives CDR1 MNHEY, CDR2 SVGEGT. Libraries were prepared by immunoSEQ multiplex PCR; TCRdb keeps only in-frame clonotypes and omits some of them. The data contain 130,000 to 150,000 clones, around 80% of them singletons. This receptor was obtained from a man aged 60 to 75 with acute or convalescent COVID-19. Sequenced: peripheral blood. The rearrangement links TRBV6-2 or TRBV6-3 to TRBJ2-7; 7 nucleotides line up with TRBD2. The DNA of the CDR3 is TGTGCCAGCAGTCCCTACGGGGGTAGCGGGCGTTACGAGCAGTACTTC. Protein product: CASSPYGGSGRYEQYF.